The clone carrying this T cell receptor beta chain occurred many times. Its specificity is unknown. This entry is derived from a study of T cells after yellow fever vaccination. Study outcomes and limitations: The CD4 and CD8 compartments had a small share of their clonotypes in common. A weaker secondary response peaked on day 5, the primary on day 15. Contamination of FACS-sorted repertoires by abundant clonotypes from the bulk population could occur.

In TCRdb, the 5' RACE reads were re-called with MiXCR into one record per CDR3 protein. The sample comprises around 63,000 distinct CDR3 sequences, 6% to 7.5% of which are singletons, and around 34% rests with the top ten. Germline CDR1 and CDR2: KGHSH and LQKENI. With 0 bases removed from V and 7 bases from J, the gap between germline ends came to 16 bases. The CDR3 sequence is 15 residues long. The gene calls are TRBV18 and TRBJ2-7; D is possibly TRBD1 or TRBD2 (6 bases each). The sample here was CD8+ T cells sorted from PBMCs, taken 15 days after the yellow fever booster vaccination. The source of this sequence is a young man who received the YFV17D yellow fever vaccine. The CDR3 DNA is TGTGCCAGCTCACCACCATCAACAGGGAGCGGGGAGCAGTACTTC. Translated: CASSPPSTGSGEQYF.